The rows below give T cell receptor beta chains drawn from one sample of a study of PD-L1 blockade in urothelial cancer. The data were produced by immunoSEQ multiplex PCR, yet TCRdb's version contains in-frame clones alone and is incomplete. In the table there are roughly 1,800 clones, about 33% of which are singletons. The specimen was tumor tissue, collected before atezolizumab (anti-PD-L1) treatment. The receptors were sampled from a man between 60 and 70 years old with urothelial cancer. The CDR3 runs from the conserved cysteine through the conserved F or W. D genes are given only for firm matches. Where a row states a size, it is once, few, many or the class of an expanded clone; other rows omit it.

DNA	CDR3	V	J	D	size
TGTGCCAGCAGCCCTAGCGGGGTACACACAGATACGCAGTATTTT	CASSPSGVHTDTQYF	TRBV9	TRBJ2-3	TRBD2	medium-sized
TGTGCCTGGAGCGCCGTAGAGCGGGGAGGGACAGATACGCAGTATTTT	CAWSAVERGGTDTQYF	TRBV30	TRBJ2-3	TRBD2	-
TGCGCCAGCAGCTGGGGACAGGACGGTAATTCACCCCTCCACTTT	CASSWGQDGNSPLHF	TRBV5-1	TRBJ1-6	TRBD1	few
TGTGCCAGCTCACCCGGCCAGGGATCACTGTTTTTT	CASSPGQGSLFF	TRBV18	TRBJ1-4	-	-
TGTGCCAGCAGCAAGGACACGGGACGGTTCTGGAACTATGGCTACACCTTC	CASSKDTGRFWNYGYTF	TRBV11-3	TRBJ1-2	-	few
TGTGCCCCATCCGTAAAGGAGCCCAATCAGCCCCAGCATTTT	CAPSVKEPNQPQHF	TRBV6-8	TRBJ1-5	-	medium-sized
TGTGCCAGCTCACATGGGACAGGGGGGAACAATGAGCAGTTCTTC	CASSHGTGGNNEQFF	TRBV18	TRBJ2-1	TRBD1	-
TGTGCCAGCAGGGGGGGCAGCCCAGATACGCAGTATTTT	CASRGGSPDTQYF	TRBV6-8	TRBJ2-3	-	-
TGTGCTAGTGACTTTGGAAGAGACAGGCGGGGAGAAGGCTACACCTTC	CASDFGRDRRGEGYTF	TRBV12-5	TRBJ1-2	-	-
TGTGCCAGCAGCCCAAAGCGGGGGGCGGCGGATGAGCAGTTCTTC	CASSPKRGAADEQFF	TRBV11-3	TRBJ2-1	TRBD2	few
TGTGCCAGCAGGGGGGGGATAAACTCGAACCAAGAGACCCAGTACTTC	CASRGGINSNQETQYF	TRBV7-8	TRBJ2-5	TRBD2	-
TGTGCCAGTAGACGGACGGGACAGATGAACACTGAAGCTTTCTTT	CASRRTGQMNTEAFF	TRBV19	TRBJ1-1	TRBD1	-
TGTGCCAGTAGTACTTGGACGGGGAACACTGAAGCTTTCTTT	CASSTWTGNTEAFF	TRBV19	TRBJ1-1	-	once
TGTGCCAGTAGTCCCCCAACAGGGTATCTCAATCAGCCCCAGCATTTT	CASSPPTGYLNQPQHF	TRBV19	TRBJ1-5	-	-